This is a list of T cell receptor beta chains from one sample in a study of vaccination effects on CD4 cells after COVID-19. Some clones are missing from TCRdb's copy, which holds only in-frame ones; the method was immunoSEQ multiplex PCR. The repertoire holds some 23,000 clones, with roughly 73% as singletons. These receptors' antigens are unknown. The material was CD4+ T cells from PBMCs cultured without peptide, obtained before COVID-19 vaccination. The receptors originated from a human donor who received a COVID-19 vaccine. The CDR3 runs from the conserved cysteine through the conserved F or W. D genes are given only for firm matches. Expanded clones get a size class; other rows say once, few or many, or leave the size out.

clone size: NA
V gene: TRBV5-1
D gene: NA
J gene: TRBJ2-1
CDR3 DNA: TGCGCCAGCAGCTTGGATGGCCCCTACAATGAGCAGTTCTTC
CDR3 protein: CASSLDGPYNEQFF

clone size: NA
V gene: TRBV11-2
D gene: NA
J gene: TRBJ2-1
CDR3 DNA: TGTGCCAGCAGCTCCGTGATAGGCATTTACAATGAGCAGTTCTTC
CDR3 protein: CASSSVIGIYNEQFF

clone size: NA
V gene: TRBV5-1
D gene: TRBD2
J gene: TRBJ2-3
CDR3 DNA: TGCGCCAGCAGCTTACCTTCCGGCGGGGGGGCCAGAGATACGCAGTATTTT
CDR3 protein: CASSLPSGGGARDTQYF

clone size: NA
V gene: TRBV4-1
D gene: NA
J gene: TRBJ2-1
CDR3 DNA: TGCGCCAGCAGCCAAGTTGTCGGGAGAGGGTCCAATGAGCAGTTCTTC
CDR3 protein: CASSQVVGRGSNEQFF

clone size: NA
V gene: TRBV7-9
D gene: TRBD2
J gene: TRBJ2-3
CDR3 DNA: TGTGCCAGCAGCATCAGCGGGGGGATAGGAGATACGCAGTATTTT
CDR3 protein: CASSISGGIGDTQYF

clone size: few
V gene: TRBV4-2
D gene: NA
J gene: TRBJ1-1
CDR3 DNA: TGTGCCAGCAGCCAAGACAGGACCAAGGTAGGGAACACTGAAGCTTTCTTT
CDR3 protein: CASSQDRTKVGNTEAFF

clone size: NA
V gene: TRBV28
D gene: NA
J gene: TRBJ1-5
CDR3 DNA: TGTGCCAGCACCCTAGGGGGGAATCAGCCCCAGCATTTT
CDR3 protein: CASTLGGNQPQHF

clone size: NA
V gene: TRBV9
D gene: TRBD2
J gene: TRBJ2-3
CDR3 DNA: TGTGCCAGCAGCCCTGGGACTAGCGGGAAGATAGATACGCAGTATTTT
CDR3 protein: CASSPGTSGKIDTQYF

clone size: NA
V gene: TRBV28
D gene: NA
J gene: TRBJ2-7
CDR3 DNA: TGTGCCAGCCTAGGCCGGGAGCGGGTCTACGAGCAGTACTTC
CDR3 protein: CASLGRERVYEQYF

clone size: NA
V gene: TRBV7-2
D gene: NA
J gene: TRBJ1-5
CDR3 DNA: TGTGCCAGCAGCTTGGATAGCAATCAGCCCCAGCATTTT
CDR3 protein: CASSLDSNQPQHF

clone size: NA
V gene: TRBV19
D gene: NA
J gene: TRBJ1-1
CDR3 DNA: TGTGCCAGTAGTATAAGGGCAGGGTCTCCTGAAGCTTTCTTT
CDR3 protein: CASSIRAGSPEAFF

clone size: NA
V gene: TRBV12-2
D gene: NA
J gene: TRBJ2-7
CDR3 DNA: TGTGCAAGTCGCTTAGCGCTCCTAGCGGGAGGCCTAGACTTC
CDR3 protein: CASRLALLAGGLDF

clone size: NA
V gene: TRBV18
D gene: NA
J gene: TRBJ2-1
CDR3 DNA: TGTGCCAGCTCACCACCTTGGCTGGGGACCTACAATGAGCAGTTCTTC
CDR3 protein: CASSPPWLGTYNEQFF

clone size: NA
V gene: TRBV5-1
D gene: NA
J gene: TRBJ2-3
CDR3 DNA: TGCGCCAGCAGAAGGACCGGTGGCAGCACAGATACGCAGTATTTT
CDR3 protein: CASRRTGGSTDTQYF

clone size: NA
V gene: TRBV5-5
D gene: NA
J gene: TRBJ2-2
CDR3 DNA: TGTGCCAGCAGCTTGTTGGGGGCCAGTCCCGGGGAGCTGTTTTTT
CDR3 protein: CASSLLGASPGELFF

clone size: NA
V gene: TRBV7-2
D gene: NA
J gene: TRBJ1-1
CDR3 DNA: TGTGCCAGCAGCCCCGGGATGAACACTGAAGCTTTCTTT
CDR3 protein: CASSPGMNTEAFF

clone size: NA
V gene: TRBV19
D gene: NA
J gene: TRBJ2-3
CDR3 DNA: TGTGCCAGTAGTAGGAATCTAGCGTCGATGGGGCGGGATACGCAGTATTTT
CDR3 protein: CASSRNLASMGRDTQYF

clone size: NA
V gene: TRBV7-6
D gene: NA
J gene: TRBJ2-7
CDR3 DNA: TGTGCCAGCAGCTCCCCCTACGAGCAGTACTTC
CDR3 protein: CASSSPYEQYF

clone size: NA
V gene: TRBV10-3
D gene: TRBD1
J gene: TRBJ2-2
CDR3 DNA: TGTGCCATCAGTGAGTCGACAGGGATTGCCGGGGAGCTGTTTTTT
CDR3 protein: CAISESTGIAGELFF

clone size: NA
V gene: TRBV5-4
D gene: NA
J gene: TRBJ1-6
CDR3 DNA: TGTGCCAGCAGCCGGGATGGTGGGACTGTTAATTCACCCCTCCACTTT
CDR3 protein: CASSRDGGTVNSPLHF

clone size: NA
V gene: TRBV4-3
D gene: NA
J gene: TRBJ2-7
CDR3 DNA: TGCGCCAGCAGCCAAGATCGAAGGACAATCTACGAGCAGTACTTC
CDR3 protein: CASSQDRRTIYEQYF

clone size: NA
V gene: TRBV19
D gene: NA
J gene: TRBJ2-7
CDR3 DNA: TGTGCCGCAGGTGAGGAGCAGTACTTC
CDR3 protein: CAAGEEQYF

clone size: NA
V gene: TRBV19
D gene: NA
J gene: TRBJ1-1
CDR3 DNA: TGTGCCAGTAGTATACAGGGTTCGAACACTGAAGCTTTCTTT
CDR3 protein: CASSIQGSNTEAFF

clone size: NA
V gene: TRBV6-2/TRBV6-3
D gene: TRBD2
J gene: TRBJ2-1
CDR3 DNA: TGTGCCAGCAGTGGGGGACTAGCGGGAGTAGGTGAGCAGTTCTTC
CDR3 protein: CASSGGLAGVGEQFF

clone size: few
V gene: TRBV4-1
D gene: NA
J gene: TRBJ1-5
CDR3 DNA: TGCGCCAGCAGCCAATTTCCGGGACCGACCAATCAGCCCCAGCATTTT
CDR3 protein: CASSQFPGPTNQPQHF

clone size: NA
V gene: TRBV3-1/TRBV3-2
D gene: NA
J gene: TRBJ1-2
CDR3 DNA: TGTGCCAGCAGCCAAACCAGGCAGGGAAACCATTATAACTATGGCTACACCTTC
CDR3 protein: CASSQTRQGNHYNYGYTF

clone size: NA
V gene: TRBV5-1
D gene: NA
J gene: TRBJ2-6
CDR3 DNA: TGCGCCAGCAGCCTGGACTGGCGGGGCGTCCTGACTTTC
CDR3 protein: CASSLDWRGVLTF

clone size: NA
V gene: TRBV19
D gene: TRBD1
J gene: TRBJ2-3
CDR3 DNA: TGTGCCAGTAGCACGGGACAGGGCGCGGGCACAGATACGCAGTATTTT
CDR3 protein: CASSTGQGAGTDTQYF

clone size: once
V gene: TRBV9
D gene: NA
J gene: TRBJ1-2
CDR3 DNA: TGTGCCAGCAGCGTATTTACCGGATCTAACTATGGCTACACCTTC
CDR3 protein: CASSVFTGSNYGYTF

clone size: few
V gene: TRBV6-5
D gene: NA
J gene: TRBJ2-7
CDR3 DNA: TGTGCCAGCAGTTCCCGGGCAAGCTCCTACGAGCAGTACTTC
CDR3 protein: CASSSRASSYEQYF

clone size: NA
V gene: TRBV5-6
D gene: TRBD1
J gene: TRBJ1-1
CDR3 DNA: TGTGCCAGCAGCATCCGGACAGGGTGGGGTGGTTGGACTGAAGCTTTCTTT
CDR3 protein: CASSIRTGWGGWTEAFF

clone size: NA
V gene: TRBV30
D gene: NA
J gene: TRBJ2-6
CDR3 DNA: TGTGCCTGGAGTGTACATGGATCTGGGGCCAACGTCCTGACTTTC
CDR3 protein: CAWSVHGSGANVLTF

clone size: NA
V gene: TRBV7-2
D gene: TRBD1
J gene: TRBJ2-3
CDR3 DNA: TGTGCCAGCAGCTATACCCTAAGGGGGACAGGGGGAACAGATACGCAGTATTTT
CDR3 protein: CASSYTLRGTGGTDTQYF

clone size: NA
V gene: TRBV10-3
D gene: NA
J gene: TRBJ1-1
CDR3 DNA: TGTGCCATCAGTGAGGGACGGTTTGAAGCTTTCTTT
CDR3 protein: CAISEGRFEAFF

clone size: NA
V gene: TRBV29-1
D gene: NA
J gene: TRBJ1-4
CDR3 DNA: TGCAGCGTTGCCGGGGGGACTAATGAAAAACTGTTTTTT
CDR3 protein: CSVAGGTNEKLFF

clone size: NA
V gene: TRBV4-2
D gene: NA
J gene: TRBJ1-4
CDR3 DNA: TGTGCCAGCAGCCAAGAGGGGGGTGAAAAACTGTTTTTT
CDR3 protein: CASSQEGGEKLFF

clone size: NA
V gene: TRBV3-1/TRBV3-2
D gene: NA
J gene: TRBJ1-5
CDR3 DNA: TGTGCCAGCAGCCAAGCGTCTGGAGATCAGCCCCAGCATTTT
CDR3 protein: CASSQASGDQPQHF

clone size: NA
V gene: TRBV7-8
D gene: TRBD2
J gene: TRBJ2-2
CDR3 DNA: TGTGCCAGCGTCCCGGGGGGGGTTCAGGCCGGGGAGCTGTTTTTT
CDR3 protein: CASVPGGVQAGELFF

clone size: NA
V gene: TRBV9
D gene: NA
J gene: TRBJ2-2
CDR3 DNA: TGTGCCAGCACCCAGGGGTTGGCGAACACCGGGGAGCTGTTTTTT
CDR3 protein: CASTQGLANTGELFF

clone size: NA
V gene: TRBV6-2/TRBV6-3
D gene: NA
J gene: TRBJ1-1
CDR3 DNA: TGTGCCAGCAGTTACACCCTGAACACTGAAGCTTTCTTT
CDR3 protein: CASSYTLNTEAFF

clone size: NA
V gene: TRBV10-2
D gene: NA
J gene: TRBJ1-2
CDR3 DNA: TGCGCCAGCAGTCGGGCCATTTTGATTGGAGGCTACACCTTC
CDR3 protein: CASSRAILIGGYTF

clone size: NA
V gene: TRBV9
D gene: TRBD2
J gene: TRBJ2-1
CDR3 DNA: TGTGCCAGCAGCGTAGACTGGGAGCGGGGGGGATATGAGCAGTTCTTC
CDR3 protein: CASSVDWERGGYEQFF

clone size: NA
V gene: TRBV29-1
D gene: NA
J gene: TRBJ1-4
CDR3 DNA: TGCAGCGTTGGAGGAGGGGGGAATGAAAAACTGTTTTTT
CDR3 protein: CSVGGGGNEKLFF

clone size: NA
V gene: TRBV15
D gene: NA
J gene: TRBJ2-4
CDR3 DNA: TGTGCCACCACCCCGGGTAATGGAATTCAGTACTTC
CDR3 protein: CATTPGNGIQYF

clone size: NA
V gene: TRBV15
D gene: TRBD2
J gene: TRBJ2-3
CDR3 DNA: TGTGCCACCAGCGTAAGCGGGAGTGGCGCAGATACGCAGTATTTT
CDR3 protein: CATSVSGSGADTQYF

clone size: NA
V gene: TRBV5-1
D gene: TRBD1
J gene: TRBJ2-7
CDR3 DNA: TGCGCCAGCAGCTTGACAGGGGACTCCTACGAGCAGTACTTC
CDR3 protein: CASSLTGDSYEQYF

clone size: NA
V gene: TRBV12-3/TRBV12-4
D gene: NA
J gene: TRBJ2-5
CDR3 DNA: TGTGCCAGCTCCTGGGCCCTTCAAGAGACCCAGTACTTC
CDR3 protein: CASSWALQETQYF

clone size: NA
V gene: TRBV18
D gene: NA
J gene: TRBJ1-5
CDR3 DNA: TGTGCCAGCTCACCTTCCGCCGGGGATCAGCCCCAGCATTTT
CDR3 protein: CASSPSAGDQPQHF

clone size: NA
V gene: TRBV4-1
D gene: NA
J gene: TRBJ2-3
CDR3 DNA: TGCGCCAGCAGCCCGAACAGGGTATTGAAAGATACGCAGTATTTT
CDR3 protein: CASSPNRVLKDTQYF

clone size: NA
V gene: TRBV10-3
D gene: NA
J gene: TRBJ2-1
CDR3 DNA: TGTGCCATCAGCCCCGGGGGGCTCTCCTACAATGAGCAGTTCTTC
CDR3 protein: CAISPGGLSYNEQFF

clone size: NA
V gene: TRBV3-1/TRBV3-2
D gene: NA
J gene: TRBJ2-1
CDR3 DNA: TGTGCCAGCAGCACCGGGACCTGGGAGCAGTTCTTC
CDR3 protein: CASSTGTWEQFF

clone size: NA
V gene: TRBV29-1
D gene: TRBD1
J gene: TRBJ1-1
CDR3 DNA: TGCAGCGTAGGAACGACAGGGGGCGCAGTCACTGAAGCTTTCTTT
CDR3 protein: CSVGTTGGAVTEAFF

clone size: NA
V gene: TRBV7-9
D gene: NA
J gene: TRBJ1-1
CDR3 DNA: TGTGCCAGCAGGTCAGACACGCCGAACACTGAAGCTTTCTTT
CDR3 protein: CASRSDTPNTEAFF

clone size: NA
V gene: TRBV5-1
D gene: TRBD1
J gene: TRBJ2-5
CDR3 DNA: TGCGCCAGCAGCTTGGGGCCCCTAGGGGGCCCAGAGACCCAGTACTTC
CDR3 protein: CASSLGPLGGPETQYF

clone size: NA
V gene: TRBV3-1/TRBV3-2
D gene: NA
J gene: TRBJ1-1
CDR3 DNA: TGTGCCAGCAGCCAACCCTACCTGAACACTGAAGCTTTCTTT
CDR3 protein: CASSQPYLNTEAFF

clone size: NA
V gene: TRBV6-1
D gene: NA
J gene: TRBJ2-2
CDR3 DNA: TGTGCCAGCAGTGATTACAGGGCTCCCGGGGAGCTGTTTTTT
CDR3 protein: CASSDYRAPGELFF

clone size: NA
V gene: TRBV10-3
D gene: TRBD1
J gene: TRBJ1-5
CDR3 DNA: TGTGCCATCAGTGAGGGGGACAGGGGACCCCAGCATTTT
CDR3 protein: CAISEGDRGPQHF

clone size: NA
V gene: TRBV28
D gene: NA
J gene: TRBJ2-3
CDR3 DNA: TGTGCCAGCAGTAACAGGGATAGCACAGATACGCAGTATTTT
CDR3 protein: CASSNRDSTDTQYF